This T cell receptor beta chain was sequenced during a study of regulatory T cells in long-lasting Graves disease. Many counts were recorded for this clonotype. In building TCR beta libraries, iRepertoire HTBI primers were used together with Arm-PCR of CDR3 regions. A single record per CDR3 protein comes from TCRdb applying MiXCR to the multiplex PCR reads. The sample lists over 500,000 distinct CDR3 sequences; around 17% were seen once. Time point described: newly diagnosed GD, antithyroid drugs for less than 3 months. PBMCs were the source of the RNA used for TCR sequencing. These data also formed part of another study, on T cells in Graves' hyperthyroidism and ophthalmopathy. That work states: With a duration under 2 months, the hyperthyroidism was newly diagnosed in patients aged 18 to 65. The blood repertoire included most of the expanded thyroid clonotypes above 0.001. Ophthalmopathy was distinguished from stable hyperthyroidism by 13 V-J signatures.

Material: peripheral blood mononuclear cells (PBMCs), obtained at new diagnosis, from a patient treated with antithyroid drugs. This TCR was recovered from a woman younger than 45 with Graves disease.

Here the CDR3 DNA reads TGTGCCAGCAGTCCGACAGGGACCTACACCGGGGAGCTGTTTTTT. Translated: CASSPTGTYTGELFF. The rearrangement joins TRBV28 to TRBJ2-2; 7 bases map to TRBD1. The CDR3 length is 15 residues. The J segment lost 3 bases and the V segment lost 5 bases, leaving 6 bases of the junction unmatched. Per the germline V gene, CDR1 is MDHEN and CDR2 is SYDVKM.